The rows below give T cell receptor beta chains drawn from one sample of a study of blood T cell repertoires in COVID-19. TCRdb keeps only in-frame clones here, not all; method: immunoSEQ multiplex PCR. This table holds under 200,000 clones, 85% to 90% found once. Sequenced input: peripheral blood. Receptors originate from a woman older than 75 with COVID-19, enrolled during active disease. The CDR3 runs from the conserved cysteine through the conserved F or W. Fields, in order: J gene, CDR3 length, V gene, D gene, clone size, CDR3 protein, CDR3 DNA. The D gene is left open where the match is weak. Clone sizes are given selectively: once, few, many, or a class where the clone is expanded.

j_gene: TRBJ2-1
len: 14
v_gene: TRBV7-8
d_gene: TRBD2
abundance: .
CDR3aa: CASSSLAVNNEQFF
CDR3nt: TGTGCCAGCAGCTCCCTAGCGGTAAACAATGAGCAGTTCTTC

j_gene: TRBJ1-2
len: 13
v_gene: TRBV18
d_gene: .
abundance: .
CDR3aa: CASSPEPIGGYTF
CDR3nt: TGTGCCAGCTCACCTGAGCCTATCGGGGGCTACACCTTC

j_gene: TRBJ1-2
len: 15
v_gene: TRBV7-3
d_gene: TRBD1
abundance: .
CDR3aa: CASSETGGAYYGYTF
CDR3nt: TGTGCCAGCAGCGAAACAGGGGGCGCTTACTATGGCTACACCTTC

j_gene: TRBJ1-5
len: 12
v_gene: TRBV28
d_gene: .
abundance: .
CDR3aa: CASSISGQPQHF
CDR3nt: TGTGCCAGCAGCATTAGCGGTCAGCCCCAGCATTTT

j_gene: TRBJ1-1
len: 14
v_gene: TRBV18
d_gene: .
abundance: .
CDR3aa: CASSPLHMNTEAFF
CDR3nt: TGTGCCAGCTCACCATTACATATGAACACTGAAGCTTTCTTT

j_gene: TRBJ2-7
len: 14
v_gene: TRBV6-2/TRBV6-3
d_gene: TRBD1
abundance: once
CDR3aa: CASSFRTGTAEQYF
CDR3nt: TGTGCCAGCAGTTTCCGGACAGGGACGGCCGAGCAGTACTTC

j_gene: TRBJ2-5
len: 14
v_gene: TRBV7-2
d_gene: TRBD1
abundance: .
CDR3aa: CASSSRDREETQYF
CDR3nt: TGTGCCAGCAGCAGCCGGGACAGGGAAGAGACCCAGTACTTC

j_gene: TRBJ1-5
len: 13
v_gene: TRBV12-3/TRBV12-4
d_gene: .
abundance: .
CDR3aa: CASSFEYSQPQHF
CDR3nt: TGTGCCAGCAGTTTTGAGTACAGTCAGCCCCAGCATTTT

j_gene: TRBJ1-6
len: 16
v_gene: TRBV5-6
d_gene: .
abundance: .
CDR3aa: CASSRIGGGQNSPLHF
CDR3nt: TGTGCCAGCAGCCGCATTGGGGGAGGTCAGAATTCACCCCTCCACTTT

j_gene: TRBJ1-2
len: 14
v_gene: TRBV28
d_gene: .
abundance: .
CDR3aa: CASSSQQSLYGYTF
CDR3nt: TGTGCCAGCAGTTCACAACAGTCATTATATGGCTACACCTTC

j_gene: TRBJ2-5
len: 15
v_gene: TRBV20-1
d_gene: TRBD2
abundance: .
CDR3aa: CSASGTSGDQETQYF
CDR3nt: TGCAGTGCTAGTGGGACTAGCGGGGATCAAGAGACCCAGTACTTC

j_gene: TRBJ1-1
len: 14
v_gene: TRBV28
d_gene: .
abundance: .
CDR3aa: CASSLSVRVTEAFF
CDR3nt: TGTGCCAGCAGTTTATCGGTCAGGGTCACTGAAGCTTTCTTT

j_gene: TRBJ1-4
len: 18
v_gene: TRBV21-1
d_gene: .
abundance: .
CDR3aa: CASSKIVGYDRANEKLFF
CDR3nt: TGTGCCAGCAGCAAAATAGTGGGATACGACAGGGCGAATGAAAAACTGTTTTTT

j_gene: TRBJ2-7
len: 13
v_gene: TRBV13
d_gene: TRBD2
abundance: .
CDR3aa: CASSPRGAYEQYF
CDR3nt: TGTGCCAGCAGCCCCCGGGGGGCCTACGAGCAGTACTTC

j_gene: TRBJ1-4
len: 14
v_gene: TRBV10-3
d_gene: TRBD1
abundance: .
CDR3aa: CAISESGQEKKLFF
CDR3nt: TGTGCCATCAGTGAGTCTGGACAGGAGAAAAAACTGTTTTTT

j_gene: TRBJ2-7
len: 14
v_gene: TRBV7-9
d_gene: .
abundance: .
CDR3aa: CASSLGSKSYEQYF
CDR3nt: TGTGCCAGCAGCTTAGGTAGCAAGTCCTACGAGCAGTACTTC

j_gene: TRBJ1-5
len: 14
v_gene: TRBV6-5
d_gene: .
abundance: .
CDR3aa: CASRQAASNQPQHF
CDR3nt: TGTGCCAGCAGACAGGCGGCGAGCAATCAGCCCCAGCATTTT

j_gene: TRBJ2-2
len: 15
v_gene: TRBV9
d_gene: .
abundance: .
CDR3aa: CASSVEGGITGELFF
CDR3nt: TGTGCCAGCAGCGTAGAAGGCGGGATCACCGGGGAGCTGTTTTTT

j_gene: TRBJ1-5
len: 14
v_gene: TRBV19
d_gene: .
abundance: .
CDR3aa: CASTTGVLLTAQHF
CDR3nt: TGTGCCAGTACCACCGGGGTATTGCTCACAGCCCAGCATTTT

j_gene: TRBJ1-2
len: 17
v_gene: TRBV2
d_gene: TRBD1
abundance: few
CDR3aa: CASSEGTGISLNYGYTF
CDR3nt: TGTGCCAGCAGTGAAGGGACAGGGATCTCATTAAACTATGGCTACACCTTC

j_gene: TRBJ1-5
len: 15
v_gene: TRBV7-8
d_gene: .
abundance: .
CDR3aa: CASSLGGEGVQPQHF
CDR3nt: TGTGCCAGCAGCTTAGGAGGTGAAGGGGTTCAGCCCCAGCATTTT

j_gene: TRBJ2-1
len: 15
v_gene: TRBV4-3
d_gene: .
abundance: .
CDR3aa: CASSASSGLRDEQFF
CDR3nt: TGCGCCAGCAGCGCCAGTAGCGGTCTCCGGGATGAGCAGTTCTTC

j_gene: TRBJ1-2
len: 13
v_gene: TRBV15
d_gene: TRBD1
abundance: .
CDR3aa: CATSRGQGFGYTF
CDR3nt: TGTGCCACCAGCAGAGGACAGGGCTTTGGCTACACCTTC

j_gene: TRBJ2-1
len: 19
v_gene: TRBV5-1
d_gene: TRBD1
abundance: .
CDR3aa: CASSVDVWMDRGRLNEQFF
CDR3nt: TGCGCCAGCAGCGTCGACGTCTGGATGGACAGGGGGCGCCTCAATGAGCAGTTCTTC

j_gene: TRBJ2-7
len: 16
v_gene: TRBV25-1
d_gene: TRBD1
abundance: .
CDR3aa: CASSPPSPDRTYEQYF
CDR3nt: TGTGCCAGCAGTCCCCCATCGCCGGACAGGACGTACGAGCAGTACTTC

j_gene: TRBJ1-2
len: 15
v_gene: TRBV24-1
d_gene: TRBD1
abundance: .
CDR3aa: CATSDPGQTFYGYTF
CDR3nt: TGTGCCACCAGTGACCCGGGACAGACTTTCTATGGCTACACCTTC

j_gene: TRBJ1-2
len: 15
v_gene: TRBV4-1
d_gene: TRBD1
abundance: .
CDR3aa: CASSHPTGGWYGYTF
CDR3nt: TGCGCCAGCAGCCATCCGACAGGGGGCTGGTATGGCTACACCTTC

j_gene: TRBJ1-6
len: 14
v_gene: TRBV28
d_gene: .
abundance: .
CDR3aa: CASSLQGGGSPLHF
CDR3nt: TGTGCCAGCAGTTTACAGGGAGGAGGATCACCCCTCCACTTT

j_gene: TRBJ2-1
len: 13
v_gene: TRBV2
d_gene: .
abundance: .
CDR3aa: CASSDGLNNEQFF
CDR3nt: TGTGCCAGCAGTGATGGGCTTAACAATGAGCAGTTCTTC

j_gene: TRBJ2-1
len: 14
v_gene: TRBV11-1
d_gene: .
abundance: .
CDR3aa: CASSLGRSTGEQFF
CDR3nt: TGTGCCAGCAGCTTAGGGCGGAGTACAGGGGAGCAGTTCTTC

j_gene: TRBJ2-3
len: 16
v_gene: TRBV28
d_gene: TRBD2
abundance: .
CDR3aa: CASSVGLAYVTDTQYF
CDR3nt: TGTGCCAGCAGTGTTGGACTAGCATATGTCACAGATACGCAGTATTTT

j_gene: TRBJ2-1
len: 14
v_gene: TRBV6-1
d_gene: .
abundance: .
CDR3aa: CASSEREGYNEQFF
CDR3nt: TGTGCCAGCAGTGAGAGAGAGGGCTACAATGAGCAGTTCTTC

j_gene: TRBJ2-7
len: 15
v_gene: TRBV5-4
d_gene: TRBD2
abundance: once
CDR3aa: CASSSPGLVPFEQYF
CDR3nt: TGTGCCAGCAGCTCGCCGGGACTAGTACCTTTCGAGCAGTACTTC

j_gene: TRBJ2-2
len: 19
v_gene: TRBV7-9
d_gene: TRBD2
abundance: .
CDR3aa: CASSFLAGAGGSNTGELFF
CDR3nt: TGTGCCAGCAGCTTCCTAGCGGGCGCGGGAGGATCAAACACCGGGGAGCTGTTTTTT

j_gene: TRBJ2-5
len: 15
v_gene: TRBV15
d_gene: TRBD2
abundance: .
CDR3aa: CATIPGGAPQETQYF
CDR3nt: TGTGCCACCATACCGGGGGGGGCACCGCAAGAGACCCAGTACTTC

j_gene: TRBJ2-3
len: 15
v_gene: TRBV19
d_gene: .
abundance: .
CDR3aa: CASSFTPEGTDTQYF
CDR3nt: TGTGCCAGTAGTTTCACCCCGGAGGGCACAGATACGCAGTATTTT

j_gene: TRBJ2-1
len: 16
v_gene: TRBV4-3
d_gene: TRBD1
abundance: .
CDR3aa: CASSQELGQGAYEQFF
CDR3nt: TGCGCCAGCAGCCAAGAATTGGGACAGGGGGCTTATGAGCAGTTCTTC

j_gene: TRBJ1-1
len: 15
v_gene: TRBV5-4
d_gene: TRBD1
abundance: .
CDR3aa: CASSREGAMNTEAFF
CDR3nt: TGTGCCAGCAGCCGTGAGGGGGCCATGAACACTGAAGCTTTCTTT

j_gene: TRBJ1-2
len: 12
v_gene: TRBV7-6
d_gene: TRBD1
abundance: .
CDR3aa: CATSRGEGGYTF
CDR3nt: TGTGCCACTTCCAGGGGGGAAGGTGGCTACACCTTC

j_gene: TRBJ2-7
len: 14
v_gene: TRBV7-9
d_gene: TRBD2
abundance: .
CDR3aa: CASTPSGGVYEQYF
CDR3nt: TGTGCCAGCACCCCGTCGGGGGGAGTCTACGAGCAGTACTTC

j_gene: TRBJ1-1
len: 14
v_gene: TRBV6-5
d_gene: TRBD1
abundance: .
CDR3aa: CASSYGDRNTEAFF
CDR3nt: TGTGCCAGCAGTTACGGGGACAGGAACACTGAAGCTTTCTTT

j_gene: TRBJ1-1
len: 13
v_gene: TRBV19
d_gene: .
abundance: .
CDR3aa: CASENSVNTEAFF
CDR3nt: TGTGCCAGCGAAAATTCGGTGAACACTGAAGCTTTCTTT

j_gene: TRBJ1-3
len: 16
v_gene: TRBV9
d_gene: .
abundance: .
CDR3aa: CASSGPRQTSGNTIYF
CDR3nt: TGTGCCAGCAGCGGGCCCCGACAGACCTCTGGAAACACCATATATTTT

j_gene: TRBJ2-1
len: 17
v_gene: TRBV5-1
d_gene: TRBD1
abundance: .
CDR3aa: CASSSGTGGQNYNEQFF
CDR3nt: TGCGCCAGCAGCTCCGGGACAGGGGGCCAGAATTACAATGAGCAGTTCTTC

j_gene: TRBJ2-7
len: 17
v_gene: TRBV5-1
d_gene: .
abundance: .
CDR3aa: CASSPGGIGTLSYEQYF
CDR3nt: TGCGCCAGCAGTCCTGGCGGAATCGGGACTCTAAGCTACGAGCAGTACTTC